A single T cell receptor beta chain is shown here with its context. What it recognizes is unknown. In germline, CDR1 is MDHEN, CDR2 SYDVKM. V was pared by 3 bases and J by 4 bases, with 7 bases of the junction left unmatched. The CDR3 covers 16 residues. At the deep level, the assay was run. The table came from immunoSEQ multiplex PCR; TCRdb's copy has only in-frame clones and leaves some out. The sample includes around 690,000 clones, about nine tenths of them seen just once. This record comes from a study of shared clonotypes between healthy human individuals. Study conclusions and caveats: Rarefaction demonstrated incomplete sorted-subset sequencing despite large depth.

The chain has TRBV28 and TRBJ2-3; 10 bases match TRBD1. The origin of this receptor is a man aged 18 to 35 in good health. Some clones in this sample may be carry-over from other donors' samples. The sequenced sample consisted of memory CD8+ T cells from PBMCs. The subset is: CD45RO+ cells pooled with CCR7-negative TemRA cells. CDR3 bases: TGTGCCAGCAGTTTTTCCGGACAGGGGGTGGCAGATACGCAGTATTTT. This gives the protein CASSFSGQGVADTQYF.